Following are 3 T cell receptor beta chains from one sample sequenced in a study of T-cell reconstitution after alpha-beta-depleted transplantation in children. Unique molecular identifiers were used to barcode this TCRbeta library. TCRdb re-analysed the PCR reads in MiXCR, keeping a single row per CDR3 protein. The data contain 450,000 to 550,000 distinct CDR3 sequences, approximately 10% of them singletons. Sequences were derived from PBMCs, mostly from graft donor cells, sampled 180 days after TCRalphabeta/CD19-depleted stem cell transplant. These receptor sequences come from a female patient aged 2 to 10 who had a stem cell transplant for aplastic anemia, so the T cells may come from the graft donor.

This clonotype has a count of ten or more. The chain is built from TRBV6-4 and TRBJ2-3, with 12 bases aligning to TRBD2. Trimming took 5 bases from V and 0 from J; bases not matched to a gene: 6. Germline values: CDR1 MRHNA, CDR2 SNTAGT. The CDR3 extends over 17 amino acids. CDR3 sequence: CASSPGLAGSSTDTQYF. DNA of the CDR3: TGTGCCAGCAGTCCGGGACTAGCGGGTTCTAGCACAGATACGCAGTATTTT.

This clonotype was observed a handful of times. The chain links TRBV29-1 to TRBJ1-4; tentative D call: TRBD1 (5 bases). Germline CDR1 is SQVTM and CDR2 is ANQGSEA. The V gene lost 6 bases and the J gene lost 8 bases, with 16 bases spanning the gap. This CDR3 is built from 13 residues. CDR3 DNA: TGCAGCGTCGGCAGGGTGTCGGGAGAAAAACTGTTTTTT. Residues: CSVGRVSGEKLFF.

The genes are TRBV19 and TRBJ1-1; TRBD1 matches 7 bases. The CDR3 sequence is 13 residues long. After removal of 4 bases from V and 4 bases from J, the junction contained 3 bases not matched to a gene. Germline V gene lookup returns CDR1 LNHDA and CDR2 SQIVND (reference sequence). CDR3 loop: CASSTTGSTEAFF. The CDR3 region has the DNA TGTGCCAGTAGTACGACAGGGAGCACTGAAGCTTTCTTT.